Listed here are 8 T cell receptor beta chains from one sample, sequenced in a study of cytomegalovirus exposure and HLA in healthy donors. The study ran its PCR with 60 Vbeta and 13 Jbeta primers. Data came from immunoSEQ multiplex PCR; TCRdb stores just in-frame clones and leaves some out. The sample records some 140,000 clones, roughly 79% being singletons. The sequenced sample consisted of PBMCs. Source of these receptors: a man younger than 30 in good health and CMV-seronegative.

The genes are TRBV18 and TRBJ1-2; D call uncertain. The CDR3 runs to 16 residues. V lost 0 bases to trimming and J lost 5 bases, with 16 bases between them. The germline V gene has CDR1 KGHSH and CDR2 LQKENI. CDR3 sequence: CASSPPSIGQRYGYTF. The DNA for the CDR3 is TGTGCCAGCTCACCACCTTCGATCGGTCAGCGGTATGGCTACACCTTC.

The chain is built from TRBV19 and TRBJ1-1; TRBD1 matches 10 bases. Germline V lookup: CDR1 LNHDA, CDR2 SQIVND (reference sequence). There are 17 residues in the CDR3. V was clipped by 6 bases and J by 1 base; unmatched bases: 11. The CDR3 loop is CASRRDRGLIRNTEAFF. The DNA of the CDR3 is TGTGCCAGTAGACGAGACAGGGGGCTGATTAGGAACACTGAAGCTTTCTTT.

The CDR3 DNA sequence: TGCGCCAGCAGCCAAGGCAGGTTAAGCACAGATACGCAGTATTTT. Protein product: CASSQGRLSTDTQYF. The chain couples TRBV4-1 to TRBJ2-3; the D is unclear. Germline V lookup: CDR1 MGHRA, CDR2 YSYEKL. The V end was cut by 1 base, the J end by 0 bases, with 8 bases between. The CDR3 covers 15 residues.

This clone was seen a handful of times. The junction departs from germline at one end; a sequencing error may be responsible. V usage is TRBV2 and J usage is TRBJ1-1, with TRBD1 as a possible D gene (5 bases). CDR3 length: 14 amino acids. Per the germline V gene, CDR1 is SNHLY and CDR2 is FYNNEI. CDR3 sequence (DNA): TGTGCCAGCACTGAACGCAGGGCGAACACTGAAGCTTTCTTT. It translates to CASTERRANTEAFF.

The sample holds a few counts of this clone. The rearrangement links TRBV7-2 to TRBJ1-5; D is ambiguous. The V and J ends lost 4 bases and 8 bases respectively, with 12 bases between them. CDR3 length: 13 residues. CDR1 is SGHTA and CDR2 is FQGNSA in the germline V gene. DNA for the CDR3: TGTGCCAGCAGCTCTTACATCACAGAGCCCCAGCATTTT. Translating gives CASSSYITEPQHF.

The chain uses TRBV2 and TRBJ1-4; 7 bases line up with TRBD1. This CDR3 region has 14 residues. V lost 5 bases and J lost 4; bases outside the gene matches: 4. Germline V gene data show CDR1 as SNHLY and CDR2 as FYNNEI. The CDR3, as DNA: TGTGCCAGCAGTCCCCAGGGGGTTAATGAAAAACTGTTTTTT. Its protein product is CASSPQGVNEKLFF.

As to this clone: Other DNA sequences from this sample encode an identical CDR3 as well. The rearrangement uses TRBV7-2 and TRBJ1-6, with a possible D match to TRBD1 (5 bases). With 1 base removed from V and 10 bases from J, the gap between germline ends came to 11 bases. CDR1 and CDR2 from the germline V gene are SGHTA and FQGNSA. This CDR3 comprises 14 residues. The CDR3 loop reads CASSLGTGGSPLHF. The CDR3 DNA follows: TGTGCCAGCAGCTTAGGGACGGGGGGATCACCCCTCCACTTT.

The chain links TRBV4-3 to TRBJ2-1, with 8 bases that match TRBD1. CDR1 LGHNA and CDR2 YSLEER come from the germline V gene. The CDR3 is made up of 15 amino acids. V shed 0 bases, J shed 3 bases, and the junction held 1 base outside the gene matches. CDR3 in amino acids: CASSQEGQVYNEQFF. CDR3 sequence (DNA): TGCGCCAGCAGCCAAGAGGGACAGGTCTACAATGAGCAGTTCTTC.